This TCR beta chain was documented in a study of blood T cell repertoires in COVID-19. About the research overall: Sample material is recorded as cDNA or gDNA derived from T cells, B-cell-depleted T cells, or PBMCs.

In the original analysis: Amplification from reference gene primers served as the basis for estimated nucleated cell counts. Measured with immunoSEQ multiplex PCR; TCRdb has only the in-frame clones, and not every one. The V and J calls and clone size are taken from that table; D and trimming were inferred from the DNA. This table holds 250,000 to 350,000 clones, 90% found once. Germline values: CDR1 SGHRS, CDR2 YFSETQ. V lost 0 bases and J 6 bases, leaving 7 bases between the germline ends. The CDR3 runs 13 residues. Seattle enrolled patients during active infection and tracked them longitudinally. Sequencing was carried out using peripheral blood. The chain carries TRBV5-1 and TRBJ2-1, with D unclear. The sequence was obtained from a woman in her twenties or thirties with COVID-19, enrolled during active disease. As DNA, the CDR3 is TGCGCCAGCAGCTTGGGCAGTTCCAATGAGCAGTTCTTC. It encodes CASSLGSSNEQFF. Based on the CDR3 plus reference TRBV5-1 and TRBJ2-1, the full variable domain is KAGVTQTPRYLIKTRGQQVTLSCSPISGHRSVSWYQQTPGQGLQFLFEYFSETQRNKGNFPGRFSGRQFSNSRSEMNVSTLELGDSALYLCASSLGSSNEQFFGPGTRLTVL.